Below, one T cell receptor beta chain is given with its context. The antigen is not known. The time point denotes: week 5, during vaccination. Topical imiquimod was applied with each vaccine dose, which held 300 ug of mutant IDH1 20-mer peptide. The germline gives CDR1 MDHEN, CDR2 SYDVKM. This CDR3 has 13 residues. V was pared by 6 bases and J by 1 base, with 9 bases between. These data belong to a study of a mutant IDH1 vaccine in newly diagnosed glioma. The method was immunoSEQ multiplex PCR; TCRdb's version includes in-frame clones alone and lacks a portion of them. The sample shows tens of thousands of clones, 87% of them seen only once.

The V call is TRBV28, the J call TRBJ1-1, with D unclear. Sequencing used peripheral blood mononuclear cells (PBMCs), obtained from a glioma patient whose treatment included an IDH1 peptide vaccine. The TCR comes from a woman between 35 and 50 years old with glioma. Some clones in this sample may be carry-over from other donors' samples. CDR3 region: CASSQLGNTEAFF. The CDR3 bases are TGTGCCAGCAGCCAGCTAGGGAACACTGAAGCTTTCTTT. Complete variable domain (other parts from reference TRBV28 and TRBJ1-1): DVKVTQSSRYLVKRTGEKVFLECVQDMDHENMFWYRQDPGLGLRLIYFSYDVKMKEKGDIPEGYSVSREKKERFSLILESASTNQTSMYLCASSQLGNTEAFFGQGTRLTVV.